The 10 T cell receptor beta chains given below trace back to one sample, sequenced in a study of breast tumors, draining lymph nodes, adjacent tissues. Samples came from axillary lymph nodes draining the breast cancer. TCRdb reanalysed the multiplex PCR reads using MiXCR and keeps one entry per CDR3 protein. The top ten hold around 4% of the sample, which has some 150,000 distinct CDR3 sequences, about 33% seen once. Specimen: axillary lymph node tissue. These receptors all come from a female donor with breast cancer. Some clones in this sample may be carry-over from other donors' samples.

In this sample, this clonotype turned up many times. This chain connects TRBV7-2 to TRBJ1-2, with a tentative D call TRBD1 (6 bases). Trimming shortened V by 1 base and J by 7 bases, and 13 bases separated the two germline ends. Germline lookup yields CDR1 SGHTA and CDR2 FQGNSA. The CDR3 extends over 14 amino acids. The CDR3 spells CASSLERYRAGYTF. CDR3 sequence (DNA): TGTGCCAGCAGCTTAGAACGTTACAGGGCTGGCTACACCTTC.

Notes on this clonotype: This may stem from a read error, because a much larger clone lies one nucleotide away. V is TRBV9 and J is TRBJ2-1; D call uncertain. The CDR3 length is 14 residues. Germline-derived CDR1 and CDR2 are SGDLS and YYNGEE. Here the CDR3 DNA reads TGTGCCAGCAGCTCCATAGTCTCCTACAATGAGCAGTCCTTC. Translating gives CASSSIVSYNEQSF.

There are many counts of this clonotype. This chain joins TRBV20-1 and TRBJ1-3, with D possibly being TRBD1 (5 bases). From germline, CDR1 is DFQATT and CDR2 SNEGSKA (reference sequence). The CDR3 runs 15 residues. This chain's CDR3 is CPSERDSSSGNTIYF. CDR3 nucleotide sequence: TGCCCGTCTGAGCGGGACTCGAGCTCTGGAAACACCATATATTTT.

In its sample, this clonotype was seen once. The V and J genes are TRBV20-1 and TRBJ2-5; maybe TRBD2 (6 bases). Trimming removed 3 bases from V and 5 bases from J, with 10 bases in between. The CDR3 is made up of 12 amino acids. Germline loops: CDR1 DFQATT, CDR2 SNEGSKA (reference sequence). The CDR3 bases are TGCAGTGCTAGGTCGAGCGGGGAGACCCAGTACTTC. It is translated as CSARSSGETQYF.

This clonotype came up many times. The V gene is TRBV19, the J gene TRBJ2-1, with a possible D match to TRBD1 (6 bases). V lost 3 bases and J lost 2, with 20 bases in between. There are 18 residues in the CDR3. CDR1 and CDR2 from the germline V gene are LNHDA and SQIVND (reference sequence). The CDR3 DNA reads TGTGCCAGTAGTATTAACCTGGGGGCAGGGCACACCTACAATGAGCAGTTCTTC. Translated: CASSINLGAGHTYNEQFF.

The sample holds many counts of this clonotype. The CDR3 DNA reads as TGTGCCAGCAGTCGTATACCGGGGGAGACCCAGTACTTC. Its protein product is CASSRIPGETQYF. The J gene is TRBJ2-5, the V gene TRBV7-6, with D possibly matching TRBD2 (5 bases). Trimming took 6 bases from V and 5 from J, leaving 13 bases between them. The germline V gene encodes CDR1 SGHVS and CDR2 FNYEAQ. This CDR3 has 13 residues.

This clonotype was counted a single time. A read error may produce the germline difference seen at one junction end. The rearrangement joins TRBV28 to TRBJ2-2; TRBD1 might be the D (6 bases). The germline CDR1 and CDR2 sequences are MDHEN and SYDVKM. CDR3 length: 17 residues. CDR3 sequence reads: CASNPRTALVNNGELFF. Written as DNA, the CDR3 is TGTGCCAGCAACCCCAGGACAGCTTTAGTTAACAACGGGGAGCTGTTTTTT.

As for this clonotype: This may stem from a read error, because a much larger clone lies one nucleotide away. The chain has TRBV12-3 or TRBV12-4 and TRBJ2-3; 10 bases match TRBD2. Trimming removed 6 bases from V and 7 bases from J; junction bases left unmatched: 10. This CDR3 has 15 residues. Here the CDR3 reads CASSRSGGHPYTQYF. The CDR3 DNA sequence: TGTGCCAGCAGCCGTAGCGGGGGGCACCCGTATACGCAGTATTTT.

A note on this clonotype: One junction end disagrees with the germline gene, perhaps due to a read error. The rearrangement links TRBV4-3 to TRBJ2-5; D gene ambiguous. Germline V lookup: CDR1 LGHNA, CDR2 YSLEER. The CDR3 contains 14 residues. The CDR3 protein is CASSRAARVETPYF. CDR3 sequence (DNA): TGCGCCAGCAGCCGGGCGGCCAGAGTGGAGACCCCGTACTTC.

This clonotype was detected ten times or more. J is TRBJ2-2 and V is TRBV6-1; 9 positions match TRBD1. The trim removed 8 bases at V and 5 bases at J, leaving 12 bases unmatched. The germline gives CDR1 MNHNS, CDR2 SASEGT. CDR3 length: 16 amino acids. Written as DNA, the CDR3 is TGTGCCAGCCGAAGAGTTACAGGGGGCCGGACCGGGGAGCTGTTTTTT. This gives the protein CASRRVTGGRTGELFF.